A selection of T cell receptor beta chains follows, all from one sample in a study of cytomegalovirus exposure and HLA in healthy donors. This table comes from immunoSEQ multiplex PCR, and its TCRdb copy is limited to in-frame clones, with some not included. The table lists about 130,000 clones, roughly 79% of them singletons. Sequenced sample: PBMCs. Source of these receptors: a woman aged 18-29 years in good health and CMV-seronegative. Each CDR3 is given with its conserved first and last residue. A D gene is named only where the DNA matches it firmly. Size is omitted from some rows. Given values are once, few, many or a class for expanded clones.

TRBD1,TRBV5-6,NA,TRBJ1-4,TGTGCCAGCAGCTTGTTCGGGACAGGGCGCGAAAAACTGTTTTTT,CASSLFGTGREKLFF
TRBD2,TRBV19,NA,TRBJ2-3,TGTGCCAGTAGTTTTGCCGGGCTAGCGGGTGGCACAGATACGCAGTATTTT,CASSFAGLAGGTDTQYF
NA,TRBV27,NA,TRBJ1-1,TGTGCCAGCAGTTTAACAGTCATGAACACTGAAGCTTTCTTT,CASSLTVMNTEAFF
NA,TRBV7-8,NA,TRBJ1-4,TGTGCCAGCAGCCAGGAGGATTTTAATGAAAAACTGTTTTTT,CASSQEDFNEKLFF
TRBD2,TRBV7-2,NA,TRBJ2-4,TGTGCCAGCAGCCCCCTAGCGGGAGAGGGCAGTGAGTACTTC,CASSPLAGEGSEYF
TRBD2,TRBV5-4,NA,TRBJ2-2,TGTGCCACCGCGAGTGGTCCCGGGACTAGCGGGAGTAGGACCGGGGAGCTGTTTTTT,CATASGPGTSGSRTGELFF
NA,TRBV30,NA,TRBJ1-5,TGTGCCTGGAGTTTTCCTCGGGGGGGGCTGAGCAATCAGCCCCAGCATTTT,CAWSFPRGGLSNQPQHF
NA,TRBV5-4,NA,TRBJ2-2,TGTGCCAGCAGCTTATCACTACGGACAAACACCGGGGAGCTGTTTTTT,CASSLSLRTNTGELFF
NA,TRBV7-2,NA,TRBJ2-3,TGTGCCAGCAGCTTAATCGGAGATACGCAGTATTTT,CASSLIGDTQYF
TRBD1,TRBV30,once,TRBJ1-2,TGTGCCTGGAGTGAGGGGCAGGGGGCCCTTGGCTACACCTTC,CAWSEGQGALGYTF
NA,TRBV7-2,NA,TRBJ1-2,TGTGCCAGCAGCTCAGGGTGGAACTATGGCTACACCTTC,CASSSGWNYGYTF
NA,TRBV25-1,once,TRBJ2-1,TGTGCCAGCAGTGAGGATCTAGCCAATGAGCAGTTCTTC,CASSEDLANEQFF
NA,TRBV10-1,NA,TRBJ1-2,TGCGCCAGCAGTGAGTGCGGGGAATCAGATAACTATGGCTACACCTTC,CASSECGESDNYGYTF
TRBD1,TRBV6-1,once,TRBJ1-1,TGTGCCAGCAGTCCAACAGGGGGAGAACACAGGGAAGCTTTCTTT,CASSPTGGEHREAFF
NA,TRBV11-3,once,TRBJ2-2,TGTGCCAGCAGCCGGACAGCGAACACCGGGGAGCTGTTTTTT,CASSRTANTGELFF
NA,TRBV2,NA,TRBJ2-2,TGTGCCAGCAGTGAAAATAGCCGTTCCGGGGAGCTGTTTTTT,CASSENSRSGELFF
TRBD1,TRBV6-5,NA,TRBJ1-1,TGTGCCAGCAGACTGGGACAGGGGACCTGGGCTTTCTTT,CASRLGQGTWAFF
TRBD2,TRBV6-5,NA,TRBJ2-1,TGTGCCAGCAGTTACACGGGACTAGCGGGAGGTAATGAGCAGTTCTTC,CASSYTGLAGGNEQFF
TRBD1,TRBV5-1,NA,TRBJ1-5,TGCGCCAGCAGTCCTGGGACAGGGGAAAATCAGCCCCAGCATTTT,CASSPGTGENQPQHF
NA,TRBV19,few,TRBJ1-3,TGTGCCAGTAGTACTATAACCGAGAACACCATATATTTT,CASSTITENTIYF
NA,TRBV12-5,NA,TRBJ2-7,TGTGCTAGTGGTTTGGTACCCAATTACGAGCAGTACTTC,CASGLVPNYEQYF
NA,TRBV27,NA,TRBJ2-7,TGTGCCAGCAGTTCGCTCGCCAGCTACGAGCAGTACTTC,CASSSLASYEQYF
TRBD1,TRBV6-6,once,TRBJ2-5,TGTGCCAGCAGGGACCGGGACAGGGGAGAGACCCAGTACTTC,CASRDRDRGETQYF
NA,TRBV19,NA,TRBJ2-7,TGTGCCAGTAGTATCGGTCAGGGTCAGCAGTACTTC,CASSIGQGQQYF
NA,TRBV5-1,NA,TRBJ2-7,TGCGCCAGCAGCTTGGCCGACAGGCCCTACGAGCAGTACTTC,CASSLADRPYEQYF
TRBD2,TRBV6-5,once,TRBJ2-3,TGTGGTAGCGGGAGTGGGGATACGCAGTATTTT,CGSGSGDTQYF
TRBD2,TRBV27,NA,TRBJ2-1,TGTGCCAGCAGTCCCCAGACTAGCGGGGCCTACAATGAGCAGTTCTTC,CASSPQTSGAYNEQFF
TRBD2,TRBV4-1,once,TRBJ2-1,TGCGCCAGCAGCCAATATCCTAGCGGAGGGGTCTACAATGAGCAGTTCTTC,CASSQYPSGGVYNEQFF
NA,TRBV4-1,NA,TRBJ2-3,TGCGCCAGCAGCCAAGGAAACTCTATAGCGGATACGCAGTATTTT,CASSQGNSIADTQYF
TRBD1,TRBV9,few,TRBJ1-1,TGTGCCAGCGAACCGGGACAGATGACTGAAGCTTTCTTT,CASEPGQMTEAFF
TRBD1,TRBV25-1,NA,TRBJ1-6,TGTGCCAGCAGTGACGGCAGGGGGGATTCCCTCCACTTT,CASSDGRGDSLHF
TRBD1,TRBV6-1,NA,TRBJ1-2,TGTGCCAGCAGTGTTGACAGGGGCTATGGCTACACCTTC,CASSVDRGYGYTF
NA,TRBV19,few,TRBJ2-4,TGTGCCAGTAGTATTGACAGGAGGAACATTCAGTACTTC,CASSIDRRNIQYF
NA,TRBV30,NA,TRBJ1-1,TGTGCCTGGAGAAAAGGGAGCGACAGGCCGCCGAACACTGAAGCTTTCTTT,CAWRKGSDRPPNTEAFF
NA,TRBV30,NA,TRBJ1-2,TGTGCCTGGAGTGAGGGTAGGGGCCTCTATGGCTACACCTTC,CAWSEGRGLYGYTF
TRBD1,TRBV2,few,TRBJ1-1,TGTGCCAGCAGTTGGGACAGGGGTGGCACTGAAGCTTTCTTT,CASSWDRGGTEAFF
NA,TRBV5-1,NA,TRBJ1-2,TGCGCCAGCAGCTCAACACAAAACTATGGCTACACCTTC,CASSSTQNYGYTF
TRBD1,TRBV29-1,few,TRBJ1-2,TGCAGCGTTGTCCAGGGGGCGCAGAGCTATGGCTACACCTTC,CSVVQGAQSYGYTF
NA,TRBV6-6,NA,TRBJ2-1,TGTGCCAGCAGTTATGGACTCTCCTACAATGAGCAGTTCTTC,CASSYGLSYNEQFF
TRBD2,TRBV7-6,NA,TRBJ2-5,TGTGCCAGCAGCTCGGCCGGGACTAGCGGGACGGGGGCCCAGTACTTC,CASSSAGTSGTGAQYF
NA,TRBV27,few,TRBJ2-3,TGTGCCAGCAGCCGATCTAGGAGTCGAGATACGCAGTATTTT,CASSRSRSRDTQYF
NA,TRBV29-1,NA,TRBJ1-1,TGCAGCGTTGAGGCCCCCGGGACAGAAGCTTTCTTT,CSVEAPGTEAFF
TRBD1,TRBV19,NA,TRBJ1-2,TGTGCCAGCACCACCACCCGGGACAGTTCTAACTATGGCTACACCTTC,CASTTTRDSSNYGYTF
TRBD1,TRBV30,NA,TRBJ2-3,TGTGCCTGGAGGAAGGGACAGCTCAAAGATACGCAGTATTTT,CAWRKGQLKDTQYF
NA,TRBV9,NA,TRBJ2-2,TGTGCCAGCAGCTCCTCCGGGCGGGCCTCTGGGGAGCTGTTTTTT,CASSSSGRASGELFF
TRBD2,TRBV5-1,NA,TRBJ2-1,TGCGCCAGCAGCTTAAAGCGGGAGCTCAATGAGCAGTTCTTC,CASSLKRELNEQFF
NA,TRBV30,NA,TRBJ2-7,TGTGCCTGGAGTCCCGGGACTCCAGGTATCGGGCAGTACTTC,CAWSPGTPGIGQYF
NA,TRBV27,NA,TRBJ1-1,TGTGCCAGCAGTTTAGGGGCGCGGCTGGAGAACACTGAAGCTTTCTTT,CASSLGARLENTEAFF
NA,TRBV5-1,NA,TRBJ2-2,TGCGCCAGCAGCTTTCTAGACACCGGGGAGCTGTTTTTT,CASSFLDTGELFF
TRBD2,TRBV30,few,TRBJ2-3,TGTGCCTGGAGTGTACGGCTCTTAGCTACCGGGGGGGATACGCAGTATTTT,CAWSVRLLATGGDTQYF
NA,TRBV5-6,few,TRBJ2-1,TGTGCCAGCAGCAGTACTCGGAGCTCCTACAATGAGCAGTTCTTC,CASSSTRSSYNEQFF
NA,TRBV7-8,NA,TRBJ2-7,TGTGCCAGCAGCCTTTTTCCAGCGGCCTACGAGCAGTACTTC,CASSLFPAAYEQYF
TRBD2,TRBV5-1,once,TRBJ2-2,TGCGCCAGCAGCAGGATAGCGGGACACACCGGGGAGCTGTTTTTT,CASSRIAGHTGELFF